This TCR beta chain derives from a study of blood T cell repertoires in COVID-19. Study background: Whether acute or convalescent, the COVID-19 samples came from the United States, Italy and Spain.

Germline V gene data show CDR1 as LGHNA and CDR2 as YSLEER. The CDR3 is 14 amino acids. In the study's own analysis: Amplification of reference gene primers was used by the study to estimate nucleated cell counts. The protocol was immunoSEQ multiplex PCR, while the TCRdb copy is restricted to in-frame clones and leaves out a portion. V and J calls plus clone size are reproduced from that table; the DNA served to infer D and trimming. The sample consists of 160,000 or so clones, 80% of them appearing once. Comment on this clone: The junction shows a germline mismatch at one end, possibly a read error.

V is TRBV4-3 and J is TRBJ1-1; no firm D call. The clonotype was recovered from a man in his sixties or seventies with active or convalescent COVID-19. Source material: peripheral blood. The CDR3 sequence: CASSRAGGNPEAFF. In DNA form, the CDR3 reads TGCGCCAGCAGCCGGGCCGGAGGGAACCCTGAAGCTTTCTTT.